These 15 T cell receptor beta chains share one sample of origin, sequenced in a study of cytomegalovirus exposure and HLA in healthy donors. Vbeta (60) and Jbeta (13) primers were used in the PCR. Method: immunoSEQ multiplex PCR; TCRdb's copy keeps in-frame clones and lacks some. This table holds around 110,000 clones, over 75% found once. The sequenced sample was PBMCs. The source is a man aged 30 to 39 in good health and CMV-seronegative.

This CDR3 reads CASSPTGGINQPQHF. For the CDR3, the DNA is TGTGCCAGCAGCCCCACAGGGGGGATCAATCAGCCCCAGCATTTT. This chain links TRBV4-2 with TRBJ1-5, with 8 bases fitting TRBD1. Germline assignment: CDR1 LGHNA and CDR2 YNFKEQ. J lost 3 bases, V lost 4 bases, and 5 bases had no gene match. The CDR3 extends over 15 amino acids.

The CDR3 protein is CASSPTHGGYGYTF. The CDR3 DNA follows: TGTGCCAGCAGCCCCACGCACGGGGGCTATGGCTACACCTTC. This chain uses TRBV9 with TRBJ1-2; TRBD1 is a possible D gene (5 bases). Germline V lookup: CDR1 SGDLS, CDR2 YYNGEE. The CDR3 loop spans 14 amino acids. V gave up 4 bases and J gave up 4 bases, with 14 bases separating them.

This clone appeared a few times. The rearrangement joins TRBV9 to TRBJ1-2; 8 nucleotides align to TRBD1. This CDR3 contains 16 residues. J was trimmed by 0 bases and V by 3 bases; bases with no gene match: 7. Germline CDR1 is SGDLS and CDR2 is YYNGEE. The CDR3 DNA reads TGTGCCAGCAGCGAGGGGACAGGAACCGCTAACTATGGCTACACCTTC. This sequence encodes CASSEGTGTANYGYTF.

Notes on this clone: Other DNA sequences in the same sample also yield this CDR3. The DNA of the CDR3 is TGTGCCAGCAGCCTAAAGGGCGCGGGCTCACCCCTCCACTTT. This codes for CASSLKGAGSPLHF. V usage is TRBV5-5 and J usage is TRBJ1-6; D remains unclear. Germline V gene data show CDR1 as SGHKS and CDR2 as YYEKEE (reference sequence). The CDR3 runs 14 residues. V lost 4 bases and J 10 bases, leaving 15 bases between the germline ends.

The gene calls are TRBV19 and TRBJ1-4; 7 bases align to TRBD1. The V segment lost 5 bases and the J segment 4 bases; nucleotides outside the gene matches: 7. CDR1 and CDR2 from the germline V gene are LNHDA and SQIVND (reference sequence). The CDR3 sequence is 15 residues long. The CDR3 protein is CASSLQGVLNEKLFF. In DNA, the CDR3 is TGTGCCAGTAGTCTCCAGGGGGTCCTTAATGAAAAACTGTTTTTT.

V is TRBV5-1 and J is TRBJ2-7, with D perhaps matching TRBD1 (6 bases). CDR1 is SGHRS and CDR2 is YFSETQ in the germline V gene. V gave up 4 bases and J gave up 2 bases, with 13 bases separating them. The length of the CDR3 is 14 residues. Here the CDR3 reads CASSRDTIPYEQYF. The CDR3 region has the DNA TGCGCCAGCAGCCGGGACACCATTCCCTACGAGCAGTACTTC.

The V gene is TRBV25-1, the J gene TRBJ2-1; 11 nucleotides match TRBD2. Losses at the gene ends were 6 bases for V and 8 bases for J; bases not matched to a gene: 12. The CDR3 is made up of 16 amino acids. Germline V gene data show CDR1 as MGHDK and CDR2 as SYGVNS. CDR3 region: CASRSRLAGSEDEQFF. CDR3 DNA sequence: TGTGCCAGCAGATCCCGACTAGCGGGGAGCGAGGATGAGCAGTTCTTC. Looking up the rest from reference TRBV25-1 and TRBJ2-1 gives the full variable domain: EADIYQTPRYLVIGTGKKITLECSQTMGHDKMYWYQQDPGMELHLIHYSYGVNSTEKGDLSSESTVSRIRTEHFPLTLESARPSHTSQYLCASRSRLAGSEDEQFFGPGTRLTVL.

This chain uses TRBV5-1 with TRBJ1-6, with D possibly TRBD1 on 5 matching bases. Germline V gene lookup returns CDR1 SGHRS and CDR2 YFSETQ. The CDR3 is 17 amino acids. V lost 1 base and J lost 8, with 19 bases in between. CDR3 bases: TGCGCCAGCAGCTTGACAGGCCCCCGCGTATTAGATTCACCCCTCCACTTT. Encoded protein: CASSLTGPRVLDSPLHF.

The rearrangement joins TRBV6-1 to TRBJ1-1; 9 bases align to TRBD1. The CDR3 covers 14 residues. V was pared by 5 bases and J by 3 bases, with 4 bases of the junction left unmatched. Germline V lookup: CDR1 MNHNS, CDR2 SASEGT. CDR3 residues: CASSPNRGHTEAFF. The CDR3 nucleotides are TGTGCCAGCAGTCCCAACAGGGGGCACACTGAAGCTTTCTTT.

This rearrangement joins TRBV6-1 to TRBJ1-2; TRBD1 matches at 8 bases. Germline trimming cut 8 bases from V and 8 bases from J; bases unmatched to any gene: 10. Germline CDR1 MNHNS, CDR2 SASEGT. CDR3 size: 13 residues. In nucleotides, the CDR3 is TGTGCCAGCGGACAGGGCCCCCTTGGGGGCTACACCTTC. Translated, it gives CASGQGPLGGYTF.

The chain recombines TRBV18 with TRBJ1-1; D call uncertain. The CDR3 length is 14 residues. Germline V CDR1 and CDR2: KGHSH, LQKENI. Trimming removed 0 bases from V and 6 bases from J, with 11 bases in between. The CDR3 nucleotides are TGTGCCAGCTCACCACCGACAAGTTTGCCTGAAGCTTTCTTT. It encodes CASSPPTSLPEAFF.

The gene calls are TRBV5-1 and TRBJ1-1; possibly TRBD1 for D (5 bases). Trimming took 0 bases from V and 1 from J, leaving 13 bases between them. Germline values: CDR1 SGHRS, CDR2 YFSETQ. This CDR3 has 16 residues. CDR3: CASSLAYWGGNTEAFF. The CDR3 DNA sequence: TGCGCCAGCAGCTTGGCCTATTGGGGCGGGAACACTGAAGCTTTCTTT.

The chain couples TRBV19 to TRBJ2-2; no reliable D call. The V gene's germline CDR1 is LNHDA and CDR2 SQIVND (reference sequence). The V gene lost 2 bases and the J gene lost 3 bases, with 10 bases spanning the gap. The CDR3 contains 15 residues. The CDR3 loop reads CASSIWQVDTGELFF. For the CDR3, the DNA is TGTGCCAGTAGTATATGGCAGGTGGACACCGGGGAGCTGTTTTTT.

This chain uses TRBV18 with TRBJ2-7; maybe TRBD1 (5 bases). The CDR3 covers 15 residues. CDR1 and CDR2 from the germline V gene are KGHSH and LQKENI. Trimming removed 2 bases at V and 0 bases at J, with 11 bases between. The CDR3 protein is CASSPGWGSSYEQYF. The CDR3 nucleotides read TGTGCCAGCTCACCAGGGTGGGGCAGCTCCTACGAGCAGTACTTC. Looking up the rest from reference TRBV18 and TRBJ2-7 gives the full variable domain: NAGVMQNPRHLVRRRGQEARLRCSPMKGHSHVYWYRQLPEEGLKFMVYLQKENIIDESGMPKERFSAEFPKEGPSILRIQQVVRGDSAAYFCASSPGWGSSYEQYFGPGTRLTVT.

This sequence joins TRBV11-2 and TRBJ2-2, with 7 bases aligning to TRBD2. V lost 4 bases, J lost 7 bases, and 15 bases stayed unmatched. This CDR3 has 17 residues. CDR1 is SGHAT, CDR2 FQNNGV, per germline. The CDR3: CASSSIPWSGKSGELFF. CDR3 nucleotides: TGTGCCAGCAGCTCTATCCCCTGGAGCGGGAAAAGCGGGGAGCTGTTTTTT.